The following is a T cell receptor (beta chain) sequence with its context. The data stem from a study of blood T cell repertoires in COVID-19. Study summary: The United States, Italy and Spain provided the acute and convalescent COVID-19 samples. PBMCs, B-cell-depleted T cells, or T cells were the source of the cDNA or gDNA that made up the material.

V lost 2 bases and J lost 4, with 12 bases in between. CDR3 length equals 14 residues. Germline V CDR1 and CDR2: SGHRS, YFSETQ. In the source study's methods: Amplified reference gene primers provided the basis for estimating nucleated cell counts. Assay: immunoSEQ multiplex PCR; the TCRdb copy retains only in-frame clones and omits some. For V, J and clone size, that table is used; D and trimming come from the DNA. The table shows under 150,000 clones, with approximately 81% occurring only once. This chain joins TRBV5-1 and TRBJ1-1; no firm D call. The clonotype was recovered from a woman older than 75 with acute or convalescent COVID-19. Source material: peripheral blood. The CDR3 nucleotides are TGCGCCAGCAGCTTTGGGGAGAAGGGCACTGAAGCTTTCTTT. Translation gives CASSFGEKGTEAFF.